The 30 T cell receptor beta chains below all came from one sample that was sequenced in a study of cytomegalovirus exposure and HLA in healthy donors. PCR primers comprised 60 Vbeta and 13 Jbeta primers. The repertoire was sequenced with immunoSEQ multiplex PCR; TCRdb's copy has only in-frame clones and lacks some. The repertoire includes some 98,000 clones, roughly 86% of them detected once, and 10% sits in the top ten. Sequencing was done on a sample of PBMCs. These receptors came from a human donor in good health.

This rearrangement joins TRBV28 to TRBJ1-1, with 12 bases that match TRBD1. Germline lookup yields CDR1 MDHEN and CDR2 SYDVKM. The CDR3 is made up of 14 amino acids. Trimming took 10 bases from V and 7 from J; bases not matched to a gene: 10. CDR3 coding DNA: TGTGCCAACGGATGGGACAGGGGGCAGGGTGAAGCTTTCTTT. It encodes CANGWDRGQGEAFF.

The gene calls are TRBV27 and TRBJ2-2; D possibly corresponds to TRBD1 (5 bases). Trimming removed 5 bases from V and 0 bases from J, with 13 bases in between. Germline V gene data show CDR1 as MNHEY and CDR2 as SMNVEV (reference sequence). The CDR3 loop spans 16 amino acids. In nucleotides, the CDR3 is TGTGCCAGCAGTCCAGGACATGTAGCGAACACCGGGGAGCTGTTTTTT. Protein: CASSPGHVANTGELFF.

This sequence joins TRBV5-1 and TRBJ2-1, with 8 nucleotides matching TRBD2. There are 15 residues in the CDR3. Losses at the gene ends were 2 bases for V and 7 bases for J; bases not matched to a gene: 8. Germline values: CDR1 SGHRS, CDR2 YFSETQ. The CDR3 protein is CASSFRGGSENEQFF. DNA of the CDR3: TGCGCCAGCAGCTTCCGCGGGGGGTCAGAAAATGAGCAGTTCTTC.

The chain combines TRBV7-2 with TRBJ1-1, with 10 bases matching TRBD1. With 1 base clipped from V and 5 bases from J, the junction kept 4 bases outside the gene matches. The CDR3 totals 15 residues. CDR1 and CDR2 (germline): SGHTA, FQGNSA. The CDR3 DNA reads as TGTGCCAGCAGCTTAGAGGGACAGGGGATTACTGAAGCTTTCTTT. It specifies CASSLEGQGITEAFF.

The chain uses TRBV6-6 and TRBJ1-5; D gene ambiguous. V lost 8 bases, J lost 1 base, and 6 bases lay in between. This CDR3 has 12 residues. Germline V gives CDR1 MNHNY, CDR2 SVGAGI (reference sequence). The CDR3 sequence is CASPRSNQPQHF. CDR3 DNA sequence: TGTGCCAGCCCCCGGAGCAATCAGCCCCAGCATTTT.

The gene calls are TRBV28 and TRBJ2-7; D possibly corresponds to TRBD1 (7 bases). V was pared by 6 bases and J by 2 bases, with 14 bases between. Germline V CDR1 and CDR2: MDHEN, SYDVKM. CDR3 size: 14 residues. CDR3 sequence: CASSPPGGPYEQYF. In DNA, the CDR3 is TGTGCCAGCAGCCCCCCAGGGGGGCCCTACGAGCAGTACTTC.

V and J are TRBV18 and TRBJ2-1, with 9 bases lining up with TRBD1. There are 15 residues in the CDR3. CDR1 and CDR2 (germline): KGHSH, LQKENI. V lost 4 bases to trimming and J lost 1 base; unmatched junction nucleotides: 2. The CDR3 region has the DNA TGTGCCAGCTCACTAGGACAGGGGTCCTACAATGAGCAGTTCTTC. It encodes CASSLGQGSYNEQFF. Combining the CDR3 with reference TRBV18 and TRBJ2-1 gives the whole variable domain NAGVMQNPRHLVRRRGQEARLRCSPMKGHSHVYWYRQLPEEGLKFMVYLQKENIIDESGMPKERFSAEFPKEGPSILRIQQVVRGDSAAYFCASSLGQGSYNEQFFGPGTRLTVL.

This sequence joins TRBV19 and TRBJ2-5, with TRBD1 as a possible D gene (6 bases). Matching the DNA end better, TRBJ2-7 makes the J call doubtful. CDR3 length equals 17 residues. Germline CDR1 LNHDA, CDR2 SQIVND (reference sequence). CDR3 nucleotides: TGTGCCAGTAGTATAGCTCATCCCGGGACAACCAGTTACGAGCAGTACTTC. Translating it yields CASSIAHPGTTSYEQYF.

The V call is TRBV28, the J call TRBJ2-5, with a possible D match to TRBD1 (5 bases). V was cut by 7 bases and J by 7 bases, with 13 bases left in between. This CDR3 is built from 12 residues. The germline V gene encodes CDR1 MDHEN and CDR2 SYDVKM. CDR3 nucleotides: TGTGCCAGCACAGGCGGAAGGGGGACCCAGTACTTC. Translating it yields CASTGGRGTQYF.

The chain recombines TRBV18 with TRBJ2-1; D call uncertain. V was trimmed by 3 bases and J by 6 bases, leaving 9 bases between them. This CDR3 region has 13 residues. Germline assignment: CDR1 KGHSH and CDR2 LQKENI. The CDR3 protein is CASSPGRVNEQFF. Written as DNA, the CDR3 is TGTGCCAGCTCACCCGGCCGGGTCAATGAGCAGTTCTTC.

The chain has TRBV28 and TRBJ1-4; 8 nucleotides line up with TRBD1. The J segment lost 4 bases and the V segment lost 7 bases, leaving 8 bases of the junction unmatched. The CDR3 contains 15 residues. Germline V gene data show CDR1 as MDHEN and CDR2 as SYDVKM. CDR3 in DNA: TGTGCCAGCACCCTTGGACAGGGAGGTAATGAAAAACTGTTTTTT. This sequence encodes CASTLGQGGNEKLFF. The whole variable domain, filled in from reference TRBV28 and TRBJ1-4, reads DVKVTQSSRYLVKRTGEKVFLECVQDMDHENMFWYRQDPGLGLRLIYFSYDVKMKEKGDIPEGYSVSREKKERFSLILESASTNQTSMYLCASTLGQGGNEKLFFGSGTQLSVL.

The V and J genes are TRBV27 and TRBJ2-5, with 8 nucleotides matching TRBD2. The J call may be in error: the DNA end matches TRBJ2-7 better. Germline V CDR1 and CDR2: MNHEY, SMNVEV (reference sequence). CDR3 size: 14 residues. The CDR3 reads CASSYSGGPYEQYF. In DNA form, the CDR3 reads TGTGCCAGCAGTTATTCGGGAGGGCCCTACGAGCAGTACTTC.

The gene calls are TRBV27 and TRBJ2-7; D might be TRBD2 (6 bases). The CDR3 consists of 14 residues. Trimming pared 6 bases from V and 3 bases from J, leaving 15 bases between. The germline CDR1 and CDR2 sequences are MNHEY and SMNVEV (reference sequence). The CDR3 coding sequence is TGTGCCAGCAGCACCCGGGACTTAAACTACGAGCAGTACTTC. This gives the protein CASSTRDLNYEQYF.

The CDR3 is CASSTGTSGHSYEQYF. The CDR3 DNA reads TGTGCCAGCAGCACAGGGACTAGCGGGCACTCCTACGAGCAGTACTTC. The V and J genes are TRBV7-2 and TRBJ2-7, with 12 positions matching TRBD2. The CDR3 loop spans 16 amino acids. The germline V gene has CDR1 SGHTA and CDR2 FQGNSA. The V segment lost 5 bases and the J segment 0 bases; nucleotides outside the gene matches: 5.

The V gene is TRBV15, the J gene TRBJ2-3; maybe TRBD1 (5 bases). The CDR3 sequence is 15 residues long. The germline gives CDR1 LNHNV, CDR2 YYDKDF (reference sequence). Trimming pared 1 base from V and 8 bases from J, leaving 16 bases between. The CDR3 coding sequence is TGTGCCACCAGCAGAGTGGGGCTCCTCTCTGTTACGCAGTATTTT. Translated: CATSRVGLLSVTQYF.

The chain carries TRBV18 and TRBJ2-7; TRBD2 agrees at 7 bases. This CDR3 region has 13 residues. Looked up from germline, CDR1 is KGHSH and CDR2 is LQKENI. With 2 bases clipped from V and 3 bases from J, the junction kept 1 base outside the gene matches. CDR3 loop: CASSPGGDYEQYF. The CDR3 DNA reads as TGTGCCAGCTCACCAGGGGGGGACTACGAGCAGTACTTC.

This clone has just a few counts. The J gene is TRBJ1-3, the V gene TRBV5-1; TRBD1 matches 7 bases. J lost 0 bases, V lost 4 bases, and 10 bases had no gene match. Germline lookup yields CDR1 SGHRS and CDR2 YFSETQ. The CDR3 totals 17 residues. In nucleotides, the CDR3 is TGCGCCAGCAGCCCGGATGGACAGGCTGTCTCTGGAAACACCATATATTTT. It encodes CASSPDGQAVSGNTIYF. Full variable domain (missing parts from reference TRBV5-1 and TRBJ1-3): KAGVTQTPRYLIKTRGQQVTLSCSPISGHRSVSWYQQTPGQGLQFLFEYFSETQRNKGNFPGRFSGRQFSNSRSEMNVSTLELGDSALYLCASSPDGQAVSGNTIYFGEGSWLTVV.

The chain employs TRBV29-1 and TRBJ1-3; 7 nucleotides agree with TRBD1. The CDR3 runs 13 residues. The trim removed 8 bases at V and 1 base at J, leaving 5 bases unmatched. Germline CDR1 SQVTM, CDR2 ANQGSEA. The DNA for the CDR3 is TGCAGCTTTACAGGGGATTCTGGAAACACCATATATTTT. Amino acid sequence: CSFTGDSGNTIYF. Full variable domain (rest looked up from reference TRBV29-1 and TRBJ1-3): SAVISQKPSRDICQRGTSLTIQCQVDSQVTMMFWYRQQPGQSLTLIATANQGSEATYESGFVIDKFPISRPNLTFSTLTVSNMSPEDSSIYLCSFTGDSGNTIYFGEGSWLTVV.

The chain employs TRBV7-3 and TRBJ2-5; no reliable D call. The germline V and J ends were trimmed by 0 bases and 4 bases, with 9 bases remaining between them. CDR1 and CDR2 (germline): SGHTA, FQGTGA. This CDR3 has 14 amino acids. The CDR3 loop reads CASSLTQAGETQYF. Here the CDR3 DNA reads TGTGCCAGCAGCTTAACGCAGGCAGGAGAGACCCAGTACTTC.

This clone was seen more than once but under ten times. The chain joins TRBV27 to TRBJ1-3; D remains unclear. The V end was cut by 7 bases, the J end by 1 base, with 8 bases between. CDR3 length equals 13 residues. Per germline, CDR1 MNHEY and CDR2 SMNVEV (reference sequence). The CDR3 loop reads CASIADSGNTIYF. Here the CDR3 DNA reads TGTGCCAGCATAGCGGATTCTGGAAACACCATATATTTT.

The J gene is TRBJ2-1, the V gene TRBV7-3, with a weak D call TRBD1 (6 bases). The V gene lost 5 bases and the J gene lost 5 bases, with 10 bases spanning the gap. The CDR3 has 13 residues. Germline V gene data show CDR1 as SGHTA and CDR2 as FQGTGA. For the CDR3, the DNA is TGTGCCAGCAGCACACAGGGAAACAATGAGCAGTTCTTC. This translates into CASSTQGNNEQFF. Using reference TRBV7-3 and TRBJ2-1 for the parts outside the CDR3, the full variable domain is GAGVSQTPSNKVTEKGKYVELRCDPISGHTALYWYRQSLGQGPEFLIYFQGTGAADDSGLPNDRFFAVRPEGSVSTLKIQRTERGDSAVYLCASSTQGNNEQFFGPGTRLTVL.

The V and J genes are TRBV9 and TRBJ2-7, with D possibly matching TRBD2 (5 bases). Trimming took 0 bases from V and 3 from J, leaving 13 bases between them. This CDR3 is built from 15 residues. CDR1 SGDLS and CDR2 YYNGEE come from the germline V gene. The CDR3 DNA reads TGTGCCAGCAGCGTAGCCCCTAGCCCTCTCTACGAGCAGTACTTC. It encodes CASSVAPSPLYEQYF.

J is TRBJ1-4 and V is TRBV2; 7 bases align to TRBD1. Germline V CDR1 and CDR2: SNHLY, FYNNEI. This CDR3 is 14 amino acids long. J lost 0 bases, V lost 6 bases, and 1 base had no gene match. The CDR3 region is CASRDRSTNEKLFF. In DNA form, the CDR3 reads TGTGCCAGCAGGGACAGGTCAACTAATGAAAAACTGTTTTTT.

The chain has TRBV11-2 and TRBJ2-3; TRBD2 aligns across 7 bases. Germline values: CDR1 SGHAT, CDR2 FQNNGV. The ends lost 1 base at V and 2 bases at J; junction bases unmatched: 6. This CDR3 has 16 residues. The CDR3 is CASSLAPSGLTDTQYF. In nucleotides, the CDR3 is TGTGCCAGCAGCTTAGCCCCTAGCGGCCTCACAGATACGCAGTATTTT.

The chain uses TRBV7-6 and TRBJ2-7, with 7 positions matching TRBD1. Germline values: CDR1 SGHVS, CDR2 FNYEAQ. J gave up 2 bases and V 0 bases, and 7 bases lay outside the gene matches. CDR3 length: 16 amino acids. The CDR3 is CASSLASPGGTYEQYF. The CDR3 DNA follows: TGTGCCAGCAGCTTAGCGTCGCCAGGGGGTACCTACGAGCAGTACTTC.

This rearrangement joins TRBV7-9 to TRBJ2-7; the match to TRBD2 covers 7 bases. The length of the CDR3 is 12 residues. The J segment lost 6 bases and the V segment lost 3 bases, leaving 2 bases of the junction unmatched. Germline assignment: CDR1 SEHNR and CDR2 FQNEAQ (reference sequence). In DNA form, the CDR3 reads TGTGCCAGCAGCTTTCTAGCGGTCGAGCAGTACTTC. It specifies CASSFLAVEQYF.

CDR3 in DNA: TGTGCCAGCGGCCTGGGAGGTCATTCACCCCTCCACTTT. The encoded protein is CASGLGGHSPLHF. The chain has TRBV6-6 and TRBJ1-6; D is undetermined. The germline V and J ends were trimmed by 8 bases and 8 bases, with 13 bases remaining between them. The CDR3 is made up of 13 amino acids. The V gene's germline CDR1 is MNHNY and CDR2 SVGAGI (reference sequence).

The chain carries TRBV25-1 and TRBJ1-2, with D possibly TRBD1 on 5 matching bases. V lost 5 bases and J lost 4, with 17 bases in between. This CDR3 is built from 15 residues. Germline V gives CDR1 MGHDK, CDR2 SYGVNS. The CDR3 nucleotides are TGTGCCAGCAGTCCTCCTGGGGCCCTAGGCTATGGCTACACCTTC. It translates to CASSPPGALGYGYTF.

The chain combines TRBV7-2 with TRBJ2-1; 7 bases match TRBD1. Germline V lookup: CDR1 SGHTA, CDR2 FQGNSA. The V gene end was trimmed by 7 bases and the J gene end by 5 bases; junction bases not matched to a gene: 8. This CDR3 is 14 amino acids long. The chain's CDR3 is CASTDRAGNNEQFF. CDR3 nucleotide sequence: TGTGCCAGCACTGACAGGGCAGGGAACAATGAGCAGTTCTTC.

This rearrangement joins TRBV6-6 to TRBJ2-5; 11 positions match TRBD2. This CDR3 is built from 16 residues. CDR1 and CDR2 (germline): MNHNY, SVGAGI (reference sequence). V lost 6 bases to trimming and J lost 1 base; unmatched junction nucleotides: 7. The CDR3: CASSLGTSGGQETQYF. In DNA, the CDR3 is TGTGCCAGCAGCCTTGGGACTAGCGGAGGCCAAGAGACCCAGTACTTC.